The 2 T cell receptor beta chains below all came from one sample that was sequenced in a study of identical twins. TCRdb processed the 5' RACE reads anew with MiXCR; each CDR3 protein has one entry. This sample has nearly 900,000 distinct CDR3 sequences, with 10% to 15% found just once. These data were likewise used in another study, on yellow fever vaccine responses in identical twins.

Sequencing was carried out using PBMCs. These receptors were taken from a woman aged 18-29 years in good health.

The chain is built from TRBV10-3 and TRBJ2-6; D is perhaps TRBD2 (6 bases). Looked up from germline, CDR1 is ENHRY and CDR2 is SYGVKD. The germline V and J ends were trimmed by 3 bases and 2 bases, with 11 bases remaining between them. The CDR3 sequence is 16 residues long. CDR3 nucleotides: TGTGCCATCAGTGAAGACGGAGGGGCTGGGGCCAACGTCCTGACTTTC. As protein: CAISEDGGAGANVLTF.

This clonotype has ten or more counts. The gene calls are TRBV28 and TRBJ2-7, with D unresolved. The CDR3 is made up of 12 amino acids. V was clipped by 6 bases and J by 3 bases, with 9 bases between them. Germline-derived CDR1 and CDR2 are MDHEN and SYDVKM. The DNA for the CDR3 is TGTGCCAGCAGCTCTTGGGTCTACGAGCAGTACTTC. Protein sequence: CASSSWVYEQYF.